These T cell receptor beta chains were read from a single sample in a study of T cells in Graves' hyperthyroidism and ophthalmopathy. TCRdb re-derived calls from the multiplex PCR reads in MiXCR, one entry per CDR3 protein. This table has approximately 480,000 distinct CDR3 sequences, less than 25% appearing once. Material: blood. These receptors were obtained from a man younger than 35 with Graves' hyperthyroidism. The CDR3 runs from the conserved cysteine through the conserved F or W.

>TRBV2
CASTPTGPNYGYTF
>TRBV6-2/TRBV6-3
CASKSRDSQETQYF
>TRBV28
CASSSLLPGDRRPSYEQYF
>TRBV12-3/TRBV12-4
CASSQAGGRGTEAFF
>TRBV12-3/TRBV12-4
CASSLGLYQPQHF
>TRBV20-1
CSAYYRSYEQYF
>TRBV6-1
CASSEVQYEQYF
>TRBV4-2
CASSPFWGAGETQYF
>TRBV18
CASSQVGGVLNEQYF
>TRBV6-2/TRBV6-3
CASSYRIYRGLGGTEAFF
>TRBV5-1
CASSLVVFEDTEAFF
>TRBV12-3/TRBV12-4
CASSFNEVRAFF
>TRBV5-1
CASSLVVGAAGEQYF
>TRBV19
CASSIVISGHVQETQYF
>TRBV5-1
CASSPRADGNTIYF
>TRBV6-1
CASSRDQSYEQYF
>TRBV27
CASSNVGFRSSYNSPLHF
>TRBV3-1
CASSQDFPLMTGVGTEAFF
>TRBV29-1
CSVDGGPNEQYF
>TRBV6-5
CASSYSTRGETQYF
>TRBV7-6
CASSPGPSEVQETQYF
>TRBV6-1
CASWPRAFSGNTIYF
>TRBV6-1
CASRDRVGQPQHF
>TRBV24-1
CATSDPGQVVPQHF
>TRBV11-3
CASSFQGSNSPLHF
>TRBV19
CASSIFQGDQETQYF
>TRBV4-1
CASSQQTFSYEQYF
>TRBV27
CASSPYTSHEQYF
>TRBV28
CASRGLLTGELFF
>TRBV7-2
CASSLSAVRGETQYF
>TRBV29-1
CGGSVSQYGYTF
>TRBV12-3/TRBV12-4
CASRRQALLGSYGYTF
>TRBV28
CASSWGSSNTEAFF
>TRBV20-1
CSALTGRSRNQPQHF
>TRBV20-1
CSASQLGLAYEQYF
>TRBV19
CASSIVEGANAEAFF
>TRBV5-1
CASSLGGSNTGELFF
>TRBV6-1
CVSRRQGAIGANVLTF
>TRBV7-9
CASSAKDRDYGYTF
>TRBV6-1
CASSLEEGGTGELFF
>TRBV28
CASSLGVLDYGYTF
>TRBV20-1
CSARDRGFSEQYF
>TRBV6-4
CASSDAGIPWSSKQYF
>TRBV11-2
CASSLDSSLSGNTIYF